This TCR beta chain was identified during a study of shared clonotypes between healthy human individuals. Overall study findings and caveats: Measured sharing among donors was expected to vary with sequencing depth.

This clone was seen a few times. Antigen unknown. Using immunoSEQ multiplex PCR, the repertoire was profiled, and TCRdb retains in-frame clones only, with some absent. The data hold 2.5 million or so clones, with over 85% observed a single time. V lost 6 bases to trimming and J lost 5 bases, with 11 bases between them. CDR3 length equals 13 residues. Germline CDR1 and CDR2: KGHSH and LQKENI. The clonotype comes from a man younger than 35 in good health. The chain is built from TRBV18 and TRBJ2-1; perhaps TRBD2 as D (5 bases). Input material: naive CD4+ T cells sorted from blood. Subset of the sample: CD45RA+ positively selected. The CDR3 bases are TGTGCCAGCTCTCGACGGGGTGACAATGAGCAGTTCTTC. Translated: CASSRRGDNEQFF.